The 13 T cell receptor beta chains below come from one sample, sequenced in a study of blood T cell repertoires in COVID-19. The table came from immunoSEQ multiplex PCR; TCRdb's copy has only in-frame clones and leaves some out. This sample has about 180,000 clones, with around 86% found just once. Input material: peripheral blood. The receptors shown here come from a woman aged 25 to 39 with active or convalescent COVID-19.

Only one count was recorded for this clone. The chain combines TRBV2 with TRBJ1-5; possibly TRBD1 for D (6 bases). The CDR3 runs 17 residues. Germline-derived CDR1 and CDR2 are SNHLY and FYNNEI. Trimming took off 5 bases at V and 2 bases at J, with 19 bases between the two ends. CDR3 nucleotide sequence: TGTGCCAGCAGTCGTCAGGGGAGGGCGGGAGGCAATCAGCCCCAGCATTTT. Amino acids: CASSRQGRAGGNQPQHF. Full variable domain (outside the CDR3, taken from reference TRBV2 and TRBJ1-5): EPEVTQTPSHQVTQMGQEVILRCVPISNHLYFYWYRQILGQKVEFLVSFYNNEISEKSEIFDDQFSVERPDGSNFTLKIRSTKLEDSAMYFCASSRQGRAGGNQPQHFGDGTRLSIL.

V is TRBV28 and J is TRBJ2-1, with unresolved D. Germline V gives CDR1 MDHEN, CDR2 SYDVKM. V lost 6 bases to trimming and J lost 0 bases, with 12 bases between them. The CDR3 loop spans 15 amino acids. This chain's CDR3 is CASSPGLYSYNEQFF. The CDR3 region has the DNA TGTGCCAGCAGCCCTGGCCTTTACTCCTACAATGAGCAGTTCTTC.

This clone has only one observation. The genes are TRBV27 and TRBJ2-1, with TRBD2 identical over 12 bases. The CDR3 has 18 amino acids. Losses at the gene ends were 6 bases for V and 10 bases for J; bases not matched to a gene: 19. Germline CDR1 is MNHEY and CDR2 is SMNVEV (reference sequence). The CDR3 spells CASRPPLTLAGGVEEQFF. The CDR3 DNA sequence: TGTGCCAGCAGGCCCCCATTGACCCTAGCGGGAGGGGTAGAGGAGCAGTTCTTC.

This rearrangement joins TRBV2 to TRBJ2-4; 9 nucleotides line up with TRBD1. Germline CDR1 is SNHLY and CDR2 is FYNNEI. CDR3 length equals 14 residues. V was pared by 3 bases and J by 3 bases, with 0 bases of the junction left unmatched. CDR3 amino acids: CASSEDRGKNIQYF. In nucleotides, the CDR3 is TGTGCCAGCAGTGAGGACAGGGGCAAAAACATTCAGTACTTC.

V usage is TRBV4-1 and J usage is TRBJ2-7; 8 nucleotides align to TRBD2. The V segment lost 0 bases and the J segment 3 bases; nucleotides outside the gene matches: 7. Germline CDR1 is MGHRA and CDR2 is YSYEKL. The CDR3 runs 16 residues. The CDR3 coding sequence is TGCGCCAGCAGCCAAGATCCTAGCGGGCCCCTCTACGAGCAGTACTTC. It encodes CASSQDPSGPLYEQYF.

The CDR3 here is CATSRDRGRNQPQHF. The CDR3 DNA sequence: TGTGCCACCAGCAGAGACAGGGGCCGCAATCAGCCCCAGCATTTT. The chain links TRBV15 to TRBJ1-5; D is perhaps TRBD1 (6 bases). Germline-derived CDR1 and CDR2 are LNHNV and YYDKDF (reference sequence). The V and J ends lost 0 bases and 2 bases respectively, with 8 bases between them. The CDR3 runs 15 residues.

The J gene is TRBJ1-1, the V gene TRBV27; 9 bases are a match to TRBD1. Germline V gives CDR1 MNHEY, CDR2 SMNVEV (reference sequence). The CDR3 extends over 14 amino acids. After removal of 7 bases from V and 1 base from J, the junction contained 4 bases not matched to a gene. DNA of the CDR3: TGTGCCAGCAACTGGGGACAGGGGAACACTGAAGCTTTCTTT. It codes for CASNWGQGNTEAFF.

V usage is TRBV19 and J usage is TRBJ1-3; D is unclear. Germline V lookup: CDR1 LNHDA, CDR2 SQIVND (reference sequence). The CDR3 runs 12 residues. V lost 4 bases to trimming and J lost 5 bases, with 6 bases between them. CDR3 sequence: CASSKSRNTIYF. For the CDR3, the DNA is TGTGCCAGTAGTAAATCAAGAAACACCATATATTTT.

The chain joins TRBV2 to TRBJ2-5; D might be TRBD1 (5 bases). The CDR3 spans 14 residues. V lost 2 bases to trimming and J lost 5 bases, with 12 bases between them. Germline loops: CDR1 SNHLY, CDR2 FYNNEI. CDR3: CASSENRNPETQYF. For the CDR3, the DNA is TGTGCCAGCAGTGAAAACAGGAACCCGGAGACCCAGTACTTC. Together with reference TRBV2 and TRBJ2-5, the CDR3 gives the full variable domain: EPEVTQTPSHQVTQMGQEVILRCVPISNHLYFYWYRQILGQKVEFLVSFYNNEISEKSEIFDDQFSVERPDGSNFTLKIRSTKLEDSAMYFCASSENRNPETQYFGPGTRLLVL.

The genes are TRBV2 and TRBJ1-4; TRBD1 agrees at 10 bases. Per germline, CDR1 SNHLY and CDR2 FYNNEI. J gave up 6 bases and V 7 bases, and 5 bases lay outside the gene matches. The length of the CDR3 is 14 residues. The CDR3 sequence: CASIRDRGDEKLFF. The CDR3 coding sequence is TGTGCCAGCATCCGGGACAGGGGTGATGAAAAACTGTTTTTT.

The chain has TRBV18 and TRBJ1-5, with D possibly matching TRBD1 (5 bases). Trimming took 0 bases from V and 4 from J, leaving 13 bases between them. The length of the CDR3 is 16 residues. Germline CDR1 reads KGHSH; CDR2 reads LQKENI. CDR3 loop: CASSPPSGDLNQPQHF. CDR3 sequence (DNA): TGTGCCAGCTCACCACCGAGCGGGGACCTGAATCAGCCCCAGCATTTT.

CDR3 region: CASSQVFQDFSYEQYF. CDR3 nucleotide sequence: TGTGCCAGCAGCCAAGTCTTTCAGGACTTTTCCTACGAGCAGTACTTC. This chain connects TRBV3-1 (or the pseudogene TRBV3-2) to TRBJ2-7; maybe TRBD2 (5 bases). Trimming left V 1 base short and J 1 base short, with 14 bases between. The CDR3 is 16 residues long. The germline V gene encodes CDR1 LGHDT and CDR2 YNNKEL (reference sequence).

This chain connects TRBV3-1 (or the pseudogene TRBV3-2) to TRBJ2-7, with 11 bases that match TRBD1. This CDR3 has 16 residues. V dropped 3 bases and J dropped 0; count of bases not matched to a gene: 4. Germline V CDR1 and CDR2: LGHDT, YNNKEL (reference sequence). The CDR3 coding sequence is TGTGCCAGCAGCCATGCCGGGACAGGGGGCTCCTACGAGCAGTACTTC. Its translation: CASSHAGTGGSYEQYF.